The clone carrying this T cell receptor (beta chain) came up once. Its antigen is undetermined. The PCR made use of 60 Vbeta and 13 Jbeta primers. Generated by immunoSEQ multiplex PCR, the TCRdb table keeps only in-frame clones and is missing some. Among about 120,000 clones listed, about 68% were seen once. This sample was taken from a study of cytomegalovirus exposure and HLA in healthy donors. Study findings and constraints: Donors were assumed by presence/absence analyses to have roughly uniform sequencing depth. The number of N-insertions in an Asian-associated ancestry cluster was reportedly below the 666-donor mean in a later analysis. Productive rates of about 90% or about 30% were seen for most TCR beta V segments in an earlier analysis.

CDR3 size: 17 residues. V lost 4 bases, J lost 0 bases, and 10 bases stayed unmatched. CDR1 and CDR2 from the germline V gene are SNHLY and FYNNEI. The sequenced material came from PBMCs. The chain recombines TRBV2 with TRBJ1-1; 8 nucleotides align to TRBD1. The TCR originated in a woman aged 40 to 50 in good health and CMV-seropositive. The CDR3, as DNA: TGTGCCAGCAGTGCCCAGGGGGCGCGCCGCATGAACACTGAAGCTTTCTTT. It translates to CASSAQGARRMNTEAFF.